Listed below are T cell receptor beta chains from one sample, sequenced in a study of PD-1 blockade in classical Hodgkin lymphoma. Sequencing used immunoSEQ multiplex PCR; TCRdb keeps in-frame clones, though not all of them. The sample contains more than 12,000 clones, approximately 91% of which appear only once. Sequenced material: CD8+ T cells from blood, taken before the fourth cycle of nivolumab. These receptors were obtained from a human donor with classical Hodgkin lymphoma. CDR3s include the opening cysteine and the closing phenylalanine or tryptophan. The D gene is left open where the match is weak. Only part of the rows carry a size: once, few, many, or a class if the clone is expanded.

- | - | TRBJ2-3 | TRBV27 | 16 | TGTGCCAGCAGTTATCTCAGTGGGGGGAGCCCAGATACGCAGTATTTT | CASSYLSGGSPDTQYF
- | - | TRBJ2-1 | TRBV7-8 | 15 | TGTGCCAGCAGCTTACAGGAGAGGTCCTACAATGAGCAGTTCTTC | CASSLQERSYNEQFF
TRBD1 | - | TRBJ1-2 | TRBV13 | 15 | TGTGCCAGCAGCCCCATGACAGGGGCCCCCTATGGCTACACCTTC | CASSPMTGAPYGYTF
- | medium-sized | TRBJ1-1 | TRBV9 | 13 | TGTGCCAGCAGCGTATCACAGAACACTGAAGCTTTCTTT | CASSVSQNTEAFF
- | - | TRBJ1-5 | TRBV10-2 | 16 | TGCGCCAGCAGTGAGTCGCCCGGGAATAGCAATCAGCCCCAGCATTTT | CASSESPGNSNQPQHF
TRBD2 | - | TRBJ2-1 | TRBV7-9 | 13 | TGTGCCAGCAGCTCCCCTAGCGGGAGGCGGCAGTTCTTC | CASSSPSGRRQFF
TRBD1 | - | TRBJ2-3 | TRBV9 | 14 | TGTGCCAGCAGCGTACAGGGGGATCGAGGTACGCAGTATTTT | CASSVQGDRGTQYF
- | - | TRBJ1-4 | TRBV30 | 16 | TGTGCCTGGAGTGTAACAGGGACCCCAACTAATGAAAAACTGTTTTTT | CAWSVTGTPTNEKLFF
TRBD2 | - | TRBJ2-7 | TRBV4-1 | 17 | TGCGCCAGCAGCCAGCGACTAGCGGGCCAGGCCCCCTACGAGCAGTACTTC | CASSQRLAGQAPYEQYF
- | - | TRBJ2-7 | TRBV28 | 12 | TGTGCCAGCAGTCAAACGAGGGTCGAGCAGTACTTC | CASSQTRVEQYF
TRBD2 | once | TRBJ2-2 | TRBV28 | 18 | TGTGCCAGCAGTTTGCGGGCTAGCGGGACTATTAACACCGGGGAGCTGTTTTTT | CASSLRASGTINTGELFF
- | - | TRBJ2-3 | TRBV7-2 | 15 | TGTGCCAGCAGCCTGGGGGGTCTAGCCCGAGATACGCAGTATTTT | CASSLGGLARDTQYF
- | - | TRBJ1-1 | TRBV10-3 | 12 | TGTGCCAGTACAGGGCCAAACACTGAAGCTTTCTTT | CASTGPNTEAFF
- | - | TRBJ2-3 | TRBV4-1 | 16 | TGCGCCAGCAGCCAAGGTGCGGGACGGGGCACAGATACGCAGTATTTT | CASSQGAGRGTDTQYF
- | - | TRBJ2-2 | TRBV6-5 | 13 | TGTGCCAGCAGTTGGGAGTACACCGGGGAGCTGTTTTTT | CASSWEYTGELFF
- | - | TRBJ2-4 | TRBV15 | 21 | TGTGCCACCAGCAGATTCCGGGACATCTCAGGAGGTCCCAGTGCCAAAAACATTCAGTACTTC | CATSRFRDISGGPSAKNIQYF
TRBD1 | once | TRBJ1-1 | TRBV4-1 | 16 | TGCGCCAGCAGCCAGGGGACAGGGATTAGGCACACTGAAGCTTTCTTT | CASSQGTGIRHTEAFF
- | few | TRBJ2-2 | TRBV4-2 | 16 | TGTGCCAGCAGCCCTAATATTTACACGAACACCGGGGAGCTGTTTTTT | CASSPNIYTNTGELFF
- | once | TRBJ2-7 | TRBV27 | 15 | TGTGCCAGCAGTTACGCCCCAGACGGCCCGTACGAGCAGTACTTC | CASSYAPDGPYEQYF
- | - | TRBJ1-5 | TRBV28 | 13 | TGTGCCAGCAGTTTAGTATCCAATCAGCCCCAGCATTTT | CASSLVSNQPQHF
- | - | TRBJ2-2 | TRBV6-1 | 13 | TGTGCCAGCAGCGGGACGCGGGGCGGGGAGCTGTTTTTT | CASSGTRGGELFF
- | - | TRBJ1-2 | TRBV25-1 | 14 | TGTGCCAGCAGTGAACGGACGGAGCCCTATGGCTACACCTTC | CASSERTEPYGYTF
- | - | TRBJ2-3 | TRBV6-1 | 14 | TGTGCCAGCACCGGAACAGGAAGCACAGATACGCAGTATTTT | CASTGTGSTDTQYF
- | - | TRBJ1-4 | TRBV4-1 | 14 | TGCGCCAGCAGCCAAGATTCAGGGAATGAAAAACTGTTTTTT | CASSQDSGNEKLFF
- | - | TRBJ1-1 | TRBV6-1 | 11 | TGTGCCAGCAGTAAACCCGTAGAAGCTTTCTTT | CASSKPVEAFF
TRBD2 | - | TRBJ2-1 | TRBV7-9 | 15 | TGTGCCAGCAGCTTAGTAGCGGGAGGGGTCCATGAGCAGTTCTTC | CASSLVAGGVHEQFF
- | - | TRBJ1-5 | TRBV28 | 15 | TGTGCCAGCAGTTTGACAGTCGCCATCAATCAGCCCCAGCATTTT | CASSLTVAINQPQHF
TRBD2 | - | TRBJ2-1 | TRBV4-2 | 17 | TGTGCCAGCAGCCGCATCGAACCGGGACTAGCTTACAATGAGCAGTTCTTC | CASSRIEPGLAYNEQFF
- | - | TRBJ2-7 | TRBV27 | 13 | TGTGCCAGCAGTTTGGGCCAGATCGGGGAGCAGTACTTC | CASSLGQIGEQYF
- | - | TRBJ2-1 | TRBV28 | 13 | TGTGCCAGCAGTTTAGGCGGGGTCAATGAGCAGTTCTTC | CASSLGGVNEQFF
- | - | TRBJ2-3 | TRBV5-6 | 14 | TGTGCCAGCAGCTTGGGGCTGGCCAGGGATACGCAGTATTTT | CASSLGLARDTQYF
- | - | TRBJ1-1 | TRBV7-9 | 14 | TGTGCCAGCAGCTTATTACTGGGCGTCACTGAAGCTTTCTTT | CASSLLLGVTEAFF
TRBD2 | - | TRBJ2-3 | TRBV28 | 14 | TGTGCCAGCAGCGAGCGGGAACTTACAGATACGCAGTATTTT | CASSERELTDTQYF
- | once | TRBJ1-2 | TRBV2 | 12 | TGTGCCAGCACAGGGGCTAACTATGGCTACACCTTC | CASTGANYGYTF
- | - | TRBJ2-7 | TRBV7-9 | 11 | TGTGCCAGCAGCTTAGTAGGTCCCACAGAGTTC | CASSLVGPTEF
- | - | TRBJ2-7 | TRBV27 | 12 | TGTGCCAGCAGTCCCGGAGGGGGACAACAGTACTTC | CASSPGGGQQYF
- | - | TRBJ2-7 | TRBV6-1 | 13 | TGTGCCAGCAGTGAGGTGGTAGACTACGAGCAGTACTTC | CASSEVVDYEQYF
- | - | TRBJ1-5 | TRBV27 | 13 | TGTGCCAGCAGTCCCCGTGGCAATCAGCCCCAGCATTTT | CASSPRGNQPQHF
TRBD1 | few | TRBJ1-2 | TRBV4-2 | 14 | TGTGCCAGCGCTCAGGGGGGGGTCGGGTATGGCTACACCTTC | CASAQGGVGYGYTF
- | - | TRBJ2-5 | TRBV28 | 15 | TGTGCCAGCAGTTTAAACCAGGTCCACCAAGAGACCCAGTACTTC | CASSLNQVHQETQYF
- | - | TRBJ1-1 | TRBV19 | 14 | TGTGCCAGTAGTAACCCAGGGGATGGCACTGAAGCTTTCTTT | CASSNPGDGTEAFF